This paragraph covers one T cell receptor (beta chain) sequence. The CDR3 is made up of 14 amino acids. Looked up from germline, CDR1 is MNHNY and CDR2 is SVGAGI (reference sequence). J lost 6 bases, V lost 7 bases, and 12 bases had no gene match. Generated by immunoSEQ multiplex PCR, the TCRdb table keeps only in-frame clones and is missing some. The sample holds roughly 99,000 clones, more than 70% seen once. This sample is part of a study of blood T cell repertoires in COVID-19. Study-wide background: Sources were T cells, B-cell-depleted T cells, or PBMCs; the material itself was cDNA or gDNA.

Sequencing used peripheral blood. The gene calls are TRBV6-6 and TRBJ2-7; 7 nucleotides align to TRBD2. The clonotype comes from a man in his 70s with acute or convalescent COVID-19. The CDR3 DNA reads TGTGCCAGCAAAAGCGGGGCCGAAAGGGGCGAGCAGTACTTC. Translation: CASKSGAERGEQYF.